This is a list of T cell receptor beta chains from one sample in a study of cytomegalovirus exposure and HLA in healthy donors. Sequenced by immunoSEQ multiplex PCR; TCRdb stores in-frame clones only, minus some. This repertoire shows 200,000 to 250,000 clones, 80% to 85% found once; its top ten account for roughly 0.71%. Sequences were obtained from PBMCs. The source of these receptors is a boy between 2 and 10 years old in good health and CMV-seronegative. Both conserved end residues are part of each CDR3. The order of the fields is V gene, D gene, clone size, J gene, CDR3 DNA, CDR3 protein. D genes are given only for firm matches. Only part of the rows carry a size: once, few, many, or a class if the clone is expanded.

V: TRBV23-1
D: -
size: -
J: TRBJ2-7
DNA: TGCGCCAGCAGTCAATCTGCCGGGAATGAGCCCGAGCAGTACTTC
CDR3: CASSQSAGNEPEQYF

V: TRBV5-1
D: TRBD1
size: -
J: TRBJ1-2
DNA: TGCGCCAGCTCACAGGGGGCTAACTATGGCTACACCTTC
CDR3: CASSQGANYGYTF

V: TRBV2
D: TRBD1
size: -
J: TRBJ1-1
DNA: TGTGCCAGCAGGGAGACAGGGACCCCCATTGAAGCTTTCTTT
CDR3: CASRETGTPIEAFF

V: TRBV6-6
D: TRBD2
size: -
J: TRBJ2-7
DNA: TGTGCCAGCAGTTCTCTAGCGGGAGGCCTCTACGAGCAGTACTTC
CDR3: CASSSLAGGLYEQYF

V: TRBV19
D: TRBD2
size: -
J: TRBJ2-1
DNA: TGTGCCAGTAGTATCCTCTTTACCGGGACTAGCGAGTACAATGAGCAGTTCTTC
CDR3: CASSILFTGTSEYNEQFF

V: TRBV5-5
D: TRBD1
size: once
J: TRBJ1-6
DNA: TGTGCCAGCAGCTCCGACAGGGGTAATTCACCCCTCCACTTT
CDR3: CASSSDRGNSPLHF

V: TRBV14
D: TRBD2
size: -
J: TRBJ2-5
DNA: TGTGCCAGCAGCCAAGTCGGGGGGGCGTACCAAGAGACCCAGTACTTC
CDR3: CASSQVGGAYQETQYF

V: TRBV6-5
D: TRBD1
size: -
J: TRBJ1-4
DNA: TGTGCCAGCAGTGACCCGACAGGGGGGGAAAAACTGTTTTTT
CDR3: CASSDPTGGEKLFF

V: TRBV29-1
D: -
size: few
J: TRBJ1-1
DNA: TGCAGCGTAAGCAGGGCCACTGAAGCTTTCTTT
CDR3: CSVSRATEAFF

V: TRBV2
D: -
size: -
J: TRBJ2-3
DNA: TGTGCCAGCAGGGACTACACAGATACGCAGTATTTT
CDR3: CASRDYTDTQYF

V: TRBV27
D: TRBD2
size: -
J: TRBJ2-3
DNA: TGTGCCAGCAGCCCAACAAGGCGGGAGGGGACGCAGTATTTT
CDR3: CASSPTRREGTQYF

V: TRBV10-3
D: -
size: -
J: TRBJ2-1
DNA: TGTGCCATCAGTGAGTCGGCGCGGAGATATTACAATGAGCAGTTCTTC
CDR3: CAISESARRYYNEQFF

V: TRBV29-1
D: TRBD2
size: -
J: TRBJ2-3
DNA: TGCAGCGTTGATACTGCGGGGGGTTTGGATACGCAGTATTTT
CDR3: CSVDTAGGLDTQYF

V: TRBV30
D: TRBD1
size: -
J: TRBJ2-7
DNA: TGTGCCTGGAGTACACCCGGGACAGGGGGAATTTACGAGCAGTACTTC
CDR3: CAWSTPGTGGIYEQYF

V: TRBV14
D: -
size: once
J: TRBJ1-1
DNA: TGTGCCAGCAGCCAAGCCCCCTCTGAAGCTTTCTTT
CDR3: CASSQAPSEAFF

V: TRBV25-1
D: -
size: -
J: TRBJ1-4
DNA: TGTGCCAGCAGTGACCCACCTATGATTGAAAAACTGTTTTTT
CDR3: CASSDPPMIEKLFF

V: TRBV9
D: -
size: -
J: TRBJ2-1
DNA: TGTGCCAGCAGCGTCACATCAGGGGAACAGCCGGGTCGCCACAACAATGAGCAGTTCTTC
CDR3: CASSVTSGEQPGRHNNEQFF

V: TRBV2
D: TRBD2
size: -
J: TRBJ2-1
DNA: TGTGCCAGCAGTAGGACAAACGGACTAGCGGTAGGAAACAATGAGCAGTTCTTC
CDR3: CASSRTNGLAVGNNEQFF

V: TRBV10-3
D: TRBD1
size: few
J: TRBJ2-7
DNA: TGTGCCATCCTGAAGGGGGCCGAGCAGTACTTC
CDR3: CAILKGAEQYF

V: TRBV13
D: -
size: few
J: TRBJ1-5
DNA: TGTGCCAGCAGCAGAAACAGGGAGATCGGCAATCAGCCCCAGCATTTT
CDR3: CASSRNREIGNQPQHF

V: TRBV5-1
D: -
size: -
J: TRBJ2-5
DNA: TGCGCCAGCAGAACACAGGGAAGAGAGACCCAGTACTTC
CDR3: CASRTQGRETQYF

V: TRBV4-1
D: -
size: once
J: TRBJ2-3
DNA: TGCGCCAGCAGCCAAGATATCAGGGTCCGGGGGGCGGGCACAGATACGCAGTATTTT
CDR3: CASSQDIRVRGAGTDTQYF

V: TRBV6-6
D: TRBD2
size: few
J: TRBJ2-3
DNA: TGTGCCAGCAGTTACGGGCTAGCGGGAGTGGAATATTTT
CDR3: CASSYGLAGVEYF

V: TRBV6-1
D: -
size: -
J: TRBJ2-1
DNA: TGTGCCAGCAGTCCTAAAAACAGTGAGCAGTTCTTC
CDR3: CASSPKNSEQFF

V: TRBV11-2
D: -
size: -
J: TRBJ2-7
DNA: TGTGCCAGCAGCTTAGTGGGGCTCGAGCAGTACTTC
CDR3: CASSLVGLEQYF

V: TRBV7-9
D: TRBD1
size: -
J: TRBJ1-2
DNA: TGTGCCAGCACTTACGGGGGGGACAGGGTCCCCTATGGCTACACCTTC
CDR3: CASTYGGDRVPYGYTF

V: TRBV11-2
D: TRBD1
size: -
J: TRBJ2-7
DNA: TGTGCCAGCAGCTTAGAGGACAGGGGTACCTACGAGCAGTACTTC
CDR3: CASSLEDRGTYEQYF

V: TRBV5-4
D: TRBD2
size: -
J: TRBJ2-5
DNA: TGTGCCAGCAGCCGAACTAGCGGGGGGAAAGAGACCCAGTACTTC
CDR3: CASSRTSGGKETQYF

V: TRBV27
D: -
size: -
J: TRBJ2-1
DNA: TGTGCCAGCCATACAGGTTTCAATGAGCAGTTCTTC
CDR3: CASHTGFNEQFF

V: TRBV9
D: TRBD2
size: -
J: TRBJ2-5
DNA: TGTGCCAGCAGCCGCCTCGCGGGGGGTGTTGCGGAGACCCAGTACTTC
CDR3: CASSRLAGGVAETQYF

V: TRBV11-2
D: TRBD2
size: -
J: TRBJ2-5
DNA: TGTGCCAGCAGCTTACAAGCGGGGGGGCTCTCCGCCCGGGAGACCCAGTACTTC
CDR3: CASSLQAGGLSARETQYF

V: TRBV7-2
D: -
size: -
J: TRBJ2-7
DNA: TGTGCCAGCAGCTTGGGGGGTGGCATCGAGCAGTACTTC
CDR3: CASSLGGGIEQYF

V: TRBV18
D: -
size: -
J: TRBJ1-1
DNA: TGTGCCAGCTCACCCCAACAGGGCAGGGTGGGCTGGGACACTGAAGCTTTCTTT
CDR3: CASSPQQGRVGWDTEAFF

V: TRBV9
D: -
size: -
J: TRBJ2-2
DNA: TGTGCCAGCAGCGTAGCTGGGTCAGGGTTTATCACCGGGGAGCTGTTTTTT
CDR3: CASSVAGSGFITGELFF

V: TRBV29-1
D: TRBD2
size: -
J: TRBJ2-1
DNA: TGCAGCGGCGGGAGGGCAACCAACAATGAGCAGTTCTTC
CDR3: CSGGRATNNEQFF

V: TRBV5-1
D: TRBD2
size: -
J: TRBJ2-3
DNA: TGCGCCAGCAGCTCCCATAGCGGGGGGACAGATACGCAGTATTTT
CDR3: CASSSHSGGTDTQYF

V: TRBV27
D: TRBD2
size: -
J: TRBJ2-7
DNA: TGTGCCAGCAGTTCGAGCGGGACCTTCTACGAGCAGTACTTC
CDR3: CASSSSGTFYEQYF